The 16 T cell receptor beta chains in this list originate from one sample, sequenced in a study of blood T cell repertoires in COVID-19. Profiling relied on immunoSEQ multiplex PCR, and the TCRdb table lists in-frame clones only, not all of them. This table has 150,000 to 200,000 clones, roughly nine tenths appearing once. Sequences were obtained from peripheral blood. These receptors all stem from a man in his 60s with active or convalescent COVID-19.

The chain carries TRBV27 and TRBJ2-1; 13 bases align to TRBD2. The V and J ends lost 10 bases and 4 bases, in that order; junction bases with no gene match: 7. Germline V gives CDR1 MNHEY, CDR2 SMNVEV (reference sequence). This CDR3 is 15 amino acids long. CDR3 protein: CATVRTSGRYNEQFF. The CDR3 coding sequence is TGTGCCACCGTAAGGACTAGCGGGAGATACAATGAGCAGTTCTTC.

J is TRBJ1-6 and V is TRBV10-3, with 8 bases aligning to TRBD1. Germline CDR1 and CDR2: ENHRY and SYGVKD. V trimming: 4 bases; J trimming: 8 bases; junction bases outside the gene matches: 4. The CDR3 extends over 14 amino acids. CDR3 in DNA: TGTGCCATCAGTGTCGACAGGGGCCATTCACCCCTCCACTTT. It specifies CAISVDRGHSPLHF.

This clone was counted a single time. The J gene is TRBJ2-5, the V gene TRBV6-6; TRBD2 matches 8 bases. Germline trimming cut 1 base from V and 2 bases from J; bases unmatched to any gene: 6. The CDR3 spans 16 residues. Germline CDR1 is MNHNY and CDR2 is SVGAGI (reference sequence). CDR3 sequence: CASSYWGGGGQETQYF. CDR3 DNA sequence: TGTGCCAGCAGTTACTGGGGAGGCGGGGGGCAAGAGACCCAGTACTTC.

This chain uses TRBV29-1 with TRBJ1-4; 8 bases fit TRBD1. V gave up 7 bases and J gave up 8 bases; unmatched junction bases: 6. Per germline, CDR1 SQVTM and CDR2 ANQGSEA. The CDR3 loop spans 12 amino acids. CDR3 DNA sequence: TGCAGCGCCCTGGACAGGGCGGAAAAACTGTTTTTT. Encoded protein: CSALDRAEKLFF.

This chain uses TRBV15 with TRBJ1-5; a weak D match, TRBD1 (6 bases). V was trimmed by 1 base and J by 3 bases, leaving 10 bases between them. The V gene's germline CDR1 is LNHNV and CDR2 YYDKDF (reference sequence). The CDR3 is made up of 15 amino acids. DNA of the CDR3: TGTGCCACCAGCAGAGGGGGGCGCCTCAATCAGCCCCAGCATTTT. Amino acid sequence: CATSRGGRLNQPQHF.

CDR3 amino acids: CASSLFLRTGGNEQYF. CDR3 in DNA: TGTGCCAGCAGTTTATTCCTAAGGACAGGGGGCAACGAGCAGTACTTC. The V call is TRBV28, the J call TRBJ2-7, with 11 bases identical to TRBD1. From germline, CDR1 is MDHEN and CDR2 SYDVKM. The CDR3 extends over 16 amino acids. Losses at the gene ends were 1 base for V and 5 bases for J; bases not matched to a gene: 7.

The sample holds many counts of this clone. DNA for the CDR3: TGTGCCAGCAGCCAAGTCGGGACAGGGAGGAACTATGGCTACACCTTC. Translation: CASSQVGTGRNYGYTF. The V and J genes are TRBV3-1 (or the pseudogene TRBV3-2) and TRBJ1-2; TRBD1 agrees at 9 bases. Germline lookup yields CDR1 LGHDT and CDR2 YNNKEL (reference sequence). The CDR3 runs 16 residues. The V gene end was trimmed by 1 base and the J gene end by 2 bases; junction bases not matched to a gene: 5.

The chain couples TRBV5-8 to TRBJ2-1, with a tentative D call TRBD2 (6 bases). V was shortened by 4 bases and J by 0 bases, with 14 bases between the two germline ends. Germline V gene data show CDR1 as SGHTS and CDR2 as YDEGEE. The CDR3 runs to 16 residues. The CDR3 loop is CASSPRGSLSYNEQFF. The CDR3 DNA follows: TGTGCCAGCAGCCCCCGGGGGTCCCTCTCCTACAATGAGCAGTTCTTC.

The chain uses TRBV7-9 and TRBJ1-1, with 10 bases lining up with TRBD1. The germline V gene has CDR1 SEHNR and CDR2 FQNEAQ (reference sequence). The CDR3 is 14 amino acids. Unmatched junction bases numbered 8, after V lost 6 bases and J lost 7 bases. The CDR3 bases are TGTGCCAGCAGGGAGGGGACAGGGGACGGTGAAGCTTTCTTT. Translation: CASREGTGDGEAFF. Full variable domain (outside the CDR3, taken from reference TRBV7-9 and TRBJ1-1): DTGVSQNPRHKITKRGQNVTFRCDPISEHNRLYWYRQTLGQGPEFLTYFQNEAQLEKSRLLSDRFSAERPKGSFSTLEIQRTEQGDSAMYLCASREGTGDGEAFFGQGTRLTVV.

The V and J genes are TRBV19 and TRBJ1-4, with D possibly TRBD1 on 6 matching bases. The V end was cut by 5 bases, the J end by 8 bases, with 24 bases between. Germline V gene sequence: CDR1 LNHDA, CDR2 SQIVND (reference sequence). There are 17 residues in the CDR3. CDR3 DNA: TGTGCCAGTAGTTCCGGACAGTTAAGCGTATTGGGAGAAAAACTGTTTTTT. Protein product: CASSSGQLSVLGEKLFF.

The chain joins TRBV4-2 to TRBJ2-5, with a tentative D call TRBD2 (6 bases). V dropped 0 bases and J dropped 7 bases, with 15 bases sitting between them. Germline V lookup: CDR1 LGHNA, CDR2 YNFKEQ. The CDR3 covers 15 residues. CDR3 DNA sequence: TGTGCCAGCAGCCAAGATCGCAGGGAGGAATTGACCCAGTACTTC. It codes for CASSQDRREELTQYF.

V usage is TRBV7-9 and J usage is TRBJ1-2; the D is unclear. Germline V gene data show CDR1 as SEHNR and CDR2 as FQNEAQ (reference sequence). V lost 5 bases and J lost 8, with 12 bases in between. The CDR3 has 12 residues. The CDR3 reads CASSARGDGYTF. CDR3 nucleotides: TGTGCCAGCAGCGCCCGCGGAGACGGCTACACCTTC.

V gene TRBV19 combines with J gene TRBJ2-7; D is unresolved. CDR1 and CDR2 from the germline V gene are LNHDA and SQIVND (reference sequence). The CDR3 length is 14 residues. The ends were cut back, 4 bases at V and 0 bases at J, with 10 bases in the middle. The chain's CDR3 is CASSRALSSYEQYF. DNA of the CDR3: TGTGCCAGTAGTAGGGCGCTTAGCTCCTACGAGCAGTACTTC.

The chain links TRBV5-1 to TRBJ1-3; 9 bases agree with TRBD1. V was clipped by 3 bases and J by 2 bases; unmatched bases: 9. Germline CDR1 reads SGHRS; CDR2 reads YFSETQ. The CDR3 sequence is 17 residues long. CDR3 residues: CASSSPDRGGPGNTIYF. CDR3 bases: TGCGCCAGCAGCTCCCCGGACAGGGGAGGACCTGGAAACACCATATATTTT.

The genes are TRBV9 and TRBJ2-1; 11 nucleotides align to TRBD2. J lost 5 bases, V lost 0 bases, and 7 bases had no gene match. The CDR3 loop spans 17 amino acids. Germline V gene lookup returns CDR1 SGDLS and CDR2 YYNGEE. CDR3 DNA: TGTGCCAGCAGCGTAGATCCGGCTAGCGGGGGGAACAATGAGCAGTTCTTC. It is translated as CASSVDPASGGNNEQFF.

DNA of the CDR3: TGTGCCAGCAGCTTAGGTCCTCTCGAGACCCAGTACTTC. Translated: CASSLGPLETQYF. J is TRBJ2-5 and V is TRBV11-3; D remains ambiguous. Between the trimmed V and J ends, which lost 1 base and 5 bases, there was a span of 8 bases. Per the germline V gene, CDR1 is SGHNT and CDR2 is YENEEA. The CDR3 is 13 amino acids.